The source of this T cell receptor (beta chain) is a study of CD8 T cells in Susac syndrome. On this clonotype: Its antigen is not identified.

Study-wide findings and caveats: Clonal expansion was present among Susac CD8+ cells. This expansion reached its peak in TEMRA cells and in active patients.

CDR1 GTSNPN and CDR2 SVGIG come from the germline V gene (reference sequence). The CDR3 extends over 13 amino acids. Deletions cut 2 bases from V and 0 bases from J, with 7 bases between. Reverse transcription of 0.5 to 1 ug RNA used random hexamers. TCRdb recomputed calls from the immunoSEQ multiplex PCR reads with MiXCR, one row per CDR3 protein. The sample lists some 140,000 distinct CDR3 sequences; around 93% were seen once. The V and J genes are TRBV30 and TRBJ1-1; the D is unclear. This TCR was sampled from a human donor with Susac syndrome. Material for sequencing was CD8+ T cells from PBMCs. The CDR3: CAWSRKMNTEAFF. As DNA, the CDR3 is TGTGCCTGGAGTCGGAAAATGAACACTGAAGCTTTCTTT. The full variable domain, rest sourced from reference TRBV30 and TRBJ1-1, is SQTIHQWPATLVQPVGSPLSLECTVEGTSNPNLYWYRQAAGRGLQLLFYSVGIGQISSEVPQNLSASRPQDRQFILSSKKLLLSDSGFYLCAWSRKMNTEAFFGQGTRLTVV.